The 16 T cell receptor beta chains listed next were all sequenced from one sample in a study of T cell responses to AZD1222 COVID-19 vaccine. Generated by immunoSEQ multiplex PCR, the TCRdb table keeps only in-frame clones and is missing some. The sample comprises approximately 200,000 clones, approximately 91% of which are singletons, and nearly 3.5% rests with the top ten. Sequencing was performed on peripheral blood, taken 28 days after the second AZD1222 dose. All receptors derive from an adult who received the AZD1222 COVID-19 vaccine.

In DNA, the CDR3 is TGTGCCAGCAGCACCCGTTGGACTAGCGCTGAGGGCAGTGAGCAGTTCTTC. Translation: CASSTRWTSAEGSEQFF. The chain uses TRBV7-9 and TRBJ2-1; 9 positions agree with TRBD2. V shed 5 bases, J shed 9 bases, and the junction held 17 bases outside the gene matches. This CDR3 comprises 17 residues. Germline V gene sequence: CDR1 SEHNR, CDR2 FQNEAQ (reference sequence).

The CDR3 nucleotides are TGTGCCAGCAGCACTCGACAGGGGATGGAGACCCAGTACTTC. Residues: CASSTRQGMETQYF. The chain couples TRBV5-4 to TRBJ2-5; TRBD1 matches at 8 bases. The CDR3 consists of 14 residues. The germline gives CDR1 SGHNT, CDR2 YYREEE (reference sequence). V lost 4 bases and J lost 5; bases outside the gene matches: 7.

This clone was counted a few times. The chain links TRBV4-1 to TRBJ2-7, with D unclear. Trimming cost V 0 bases and J 7 bases, with 10 bases left between them. CDR3 length: 13 amino acids. From germline, CDR1 is MGHRA and CDR2 YSYEKL. The CDR3 protein is CASSQDSRREQYF. The CDR3 DNA sequence: TGCGCCAGCAGCCAAGATTCCAGGCGGGAGCAGTACTTC.

V usage is TRBV30 and J usage is TRBJ1-2; no firm D call. The CDR3 consists of 13 residues. Trimming pared 3 bases from V and 3 bases from J, leaving 11 bases between. The germline gives CDR1 GTSNPN, CDR2 SVGIG (reference sequence). This chain's CDR3 is CAWSGPAYYGYTF. The CDR3, as DNA: TGTGCCTGGAGCGGACCGGCTTACTATGGCTACACCTTC.

The chain combines TRBV19 with TRBJ1-2; no clear D. V was cut by 3 bases and J by 4 bases, with 9 bases left in between. CDR1 LNHDA and CDR2 SQIVND come from the germline V gene (reference sequence). The CDR3 runs to 13 residues. The CDR3 loop reads CASSIGSVYGYTF. The CDR3 DNA is TGTGCCAGTAGTATCGGTTCAGTCTATGGCTACACCTTC.

The CDR3 nucleotides read TGCGCCAGCAGCCCAGGGGACCGGGAGTTTGCCACTGAAGCTTTCTTT. Translated, it gives CASSPGDREFATEAFF. The rearrangement uses TRBV5-1 and TRBJ1-1; possible D gene TRBD1, 6 bases. The CDR3 covers 16 residues. Trimming cost V 4 bases and J 4 bases, with 20 bases left between them. The germline CDR1 and CDR2 sequences are SGHRS and YFSETQ.

The chain is built from TRBV27 and TRBJ2-7; 9 nucleotides line up with TRBD2. With 3 bases clipped from V and 5 bases from J, the junction kept 11 bases outside the gene matches. Germline CDR1 is MNHEY and CDR2 is SMNVEV (reference sequence). The CDR3 extends over 16 amino acids. CDR3 loop: CASSFGGLAGNHEQYF. The DNA for the CDR3 is TGTGCCAGCAGTTTTGGAGGGCTAGCGGGAAACCACGAGCAGTACTTC.

This chain links TRBV4-3 with TRBJ2-3; no definite D call. The CDR3 loop spans 15 amino acids. Trimming stripped 0 bases from V and 2 bases from J, with 9 bases between. Germline V gene data show CDR1 as LGHNA and CDR2 as YSLEER. This CDR3 reads CASSQDGRSTDTQYF. DNA of the CDR3: TGCGCCAGCAGCCAAGATGGTAGATCCACAGATACGCAGTATTTT.

J is TRBJ2-1 and V is TRBV30; D is undetermined. The CDR3 is 13 residues long. The germline V gene encodes CDR1 GTSNPN and CDR2 SVGIG (reference sequence). V shed 2 bases and J shed 0 bases, with 5 bases lying between them. CDR3 sequence reads: CAWSRGSYNEQFF. The CDR3, as DNA: TGTGCCTGGAGTCGCGGCTCCTACAATGAGCAGTTCTTC.

This rearrangement joins TRBV7-8 to TRBJ1-1, with a weak D call TRBD1 (5 bases). The germline CDR1 and CDR2 sequences are SGHVS and FQNEAQ. The CDR3 consists of 14 residues. V lost 2 bases and J lost 3, with 10 bases in between. CDR3 bases: TGTGCCAGCAGCTTAAGGGAGGGGTACACTGAAGCTTTCTTT. Protein sequence: CASSLREGYTEAFF.

The genes are TRBV28 and TRBJ2-7, with D possibly TRBD1 on 6 matching bases. The CDR3 consists of 15 residues. Germline V lookup: CDR1 MDHEN, CDR2 SYDVKM. Trimming took off 2 bases at V and 4 bases at J, with 15 bases between the two ends. CDR3 in DNA: TGTGCCAGCAGTTTACTTGGGGACAACCCGTACGAGCAGTACTTC. Translation: CASSLLGDNPYEQYF.

This clone was observed a handful of times. This rearrangement joins TRBV11-2 to TRBJ2-3, with 9 bases identical to TRBD2. The CDR3 spans 18 residues. With 1 base clipped from V and 2 bases from J, the junction kept 10 bases outside the gene matches. Germline-derived CDR1 and CDR2 are SGHAT and FQNNGV. The CDR3 spells CASSLAPRTSAPTDTQYF. The CDR3 region has the DNA TGTGCCAGCAGCTTAGCCCCCCGGACTAGCGCTCCCACAGATACGCAGTATTTT. Using reference TRBV11-2 and TRBJ2-3 for the parts outside the CDR3, the full variable domain is EAGVAQSPRYKIIEKRQSVAFWCNPISGHATLYWYQQILGQGPKLLIQFQNNGVVDDSQLPKDRFSAERLKGVDSTLKIQPAKLEDSAVYLCASSLAPRTSAPTDTQYFGPGTRLTVL.

The J gene is TRBJ1-2, the V gene TRBV15; D possibly corresponds to TRBD1 (6 bases). With 6 bases removed from V and 7 bases from J, the gap between germline ends came to 12 bases. The CDR3 totals 12 residues. CDR1 and CDR2 from the germline V gene are LNHNV and YYDKDF (reference sequence). The CDR3 coding sequence is TGTGCCACCAGTAACAGGGAGGGTGGCTACACCTTC. Encoded protein: CATSNREGGYTF.

This chain links TRBV5-1 with TRBJ2-7, with D uncertain. The V gene lost 4 bases and the J gene lost 3 bases, with 11 bases spanning the gap. The V gene's germline CDR1 is SGHRS and CDR2 YFSETQ. This CDR3 is built from 13 residues. DNA for the CDR3: TGCGCCAGCAGCCTCGAAGTTATCTACGAGCAGTACTTC. Its translation is CASSLEVIYEQYF.

DNA of the CDR3: TGTGCCAGTTCAGGGGGAAATCAGCCCCAGCATTTT. It yields the protein CASSGGNQPQHF. The V call is TRBV27, the J call TRBJ1-5, with 7 nucleotides matching TRBD1. CDR3 size: 12 residues. Germline CDR1 reads MNHEY; CDR2 reads SMNVEV (reference sequence). The trim removed 9 bases at V and 4 bases at J, leaving 3 bases unmatched.

The V gene is TRBV6-5, the J gene TRBJ1-3; no clear D gene. The ends were cut back, 8 bases at V and 0 bases at J, with 11 bases in the middle. CDR1 is MNHEY, CDR2 SVGAGI, per germline. The CDR3 consists of 14 residues. The CDR3 protein is CASADILSGNTIYF. CDR3 sequence (DNA): TGTGCCAGCGCCGACATCCTCTCTGGAAACACCATATATTTT.